The clone carrying this TCR beta chain was found a few times. The germline CDR1 and CDR2 sequences are LGHNA and YNFKEQ. Trimming pared 4 bases from V and 7 bases from J, leaving 17 bases between. This CDR3 has 14 amino acids. This entry belongs to a study of regulatory T cells in long-lasting Graves disease. For TCR beta, libraries came from iRepertoire HTBI primers and Arm-PCR of CDR3 regions. TCRdb re-called the multiplex PCR reads through MiXCR, storing one row per CDR3 protein. The table lists about 310,000 distinct CDR3 sequences, more than 20% of them singletons, with roughly 56% in the top ten. Time point described: persistent/refractory GD, antithyroid drugs over 5 years with positive TRAb. The TCR library was made from RNA extracted from PBMCs.

This TCR was sampled from a female donor with Graves disease. The sample was peripheral blood mononuclear cells (PBMCs), taken when the disease was refractory, from a patient treated with antithyroid drugs. This chain links TRBV4-2 with TRBJ2-7; either TRBD1 or TRBD2 may supply D (5 bases each). DNA for the CDR3: TGTGCCAGCAGCCCACTAAGGGGAGAGGGAGAGCAGTACTTC. Translation gives CASSPLRGEGEQYF.